The text below deals with one TCR beta chain. The antigen remains unidentified. This sample stems from a study of shared clonotypes between healthy human individuals. Study overall: Each donor had three CD4 naive, three CD4 memory, two CD8 naive and one CD8 memory plate. Findings and limits, study-wide: Sample collection involved blood only; tissue repertoires are likely different.

Assay: immunoSEQ multiplex PCR; the TCRdb copy retains only in-frame clones and omits some. Here the sample spans roughly 650,000 clones, around 96% being singletons. The naive CD8 subset, CD45RO-negative cells positively selected for CCR7, excluded terminally differentiated effector memory CD45RA+ cells. The study enrolled healthy HIV-negative adults without recent acute infections or vaccinations as donors. Sequencing was performed on naive CD8+ T cells sorted from blood. This TCR derives from a woman in her 30s in good health.

Here the CDR3 DNA reads TGTGCCAGCAGTTCGATGGACAGTAGACTCTACGAGCAGTACTTC. Protein product: CASSSMDSRLYEQYF. The chain links TRBV6-6 to TRBJ2-7; perhaps TRBD1 as D (6 bases). In germline, CDR1 is MNHNY, CDR2 SVGAGI (reference sequence). The CDR3 loop spans 15 amino acids. The ends were cut back, 4 bases at V and 3 bases at J, with 16 bases in the middle.